This T cell receptor (beta chain) appears in the sequencing data of a study of metastatic and nonmetastatic thyroid tumors. The wider study: Thyroid patients, malignant and benign, had repertoires compared across blood and tumor or nodule tissue. Findings of the study overall: For both blood and tumor, malignant thyroid tumors reportedly showed significantly higher TCR beta diversity than benign nodules did.

Per the authors' pipeline: Between-group CDR3 differences, defined by clinicopathological status, yielded a distant-metastasis classifier for papillary thyroid cancer. With MiXCR, TCRdb reprocessed the PCR reads. The V and J calls and clone size come from TCRdb's table, not from the authors' own analysis. This table has more than 20,000 clones, 30% to 40% appearing once. There are 14 residues in the CDR3. The V and J ends lost 3 bases and 2 bases respectively, with 11 bases between them. CDR1 and CDR2 (germline): LNHNV, YYDKDF (reference sequence). About this clone: Its specificity is unknown.

No patient had received any treatment before thyroid surgery. The chain carries TRBV15 and TRBJ2-7; a weak D match, TRBD2 (5 bases). This sequence was found in a male donor with papillary thyroid cancer or a benign thyroid nodule (not recorded which). Some clones in this sample may be carry-over from other donors' samples. The sample consisted of blood. The CDR3 here is CATSSYSGPYEQYF. The CDR3 bases are TGTGCCACCAGCAGTTACAGCGGTCCCTACGAGCAGTACTTC.